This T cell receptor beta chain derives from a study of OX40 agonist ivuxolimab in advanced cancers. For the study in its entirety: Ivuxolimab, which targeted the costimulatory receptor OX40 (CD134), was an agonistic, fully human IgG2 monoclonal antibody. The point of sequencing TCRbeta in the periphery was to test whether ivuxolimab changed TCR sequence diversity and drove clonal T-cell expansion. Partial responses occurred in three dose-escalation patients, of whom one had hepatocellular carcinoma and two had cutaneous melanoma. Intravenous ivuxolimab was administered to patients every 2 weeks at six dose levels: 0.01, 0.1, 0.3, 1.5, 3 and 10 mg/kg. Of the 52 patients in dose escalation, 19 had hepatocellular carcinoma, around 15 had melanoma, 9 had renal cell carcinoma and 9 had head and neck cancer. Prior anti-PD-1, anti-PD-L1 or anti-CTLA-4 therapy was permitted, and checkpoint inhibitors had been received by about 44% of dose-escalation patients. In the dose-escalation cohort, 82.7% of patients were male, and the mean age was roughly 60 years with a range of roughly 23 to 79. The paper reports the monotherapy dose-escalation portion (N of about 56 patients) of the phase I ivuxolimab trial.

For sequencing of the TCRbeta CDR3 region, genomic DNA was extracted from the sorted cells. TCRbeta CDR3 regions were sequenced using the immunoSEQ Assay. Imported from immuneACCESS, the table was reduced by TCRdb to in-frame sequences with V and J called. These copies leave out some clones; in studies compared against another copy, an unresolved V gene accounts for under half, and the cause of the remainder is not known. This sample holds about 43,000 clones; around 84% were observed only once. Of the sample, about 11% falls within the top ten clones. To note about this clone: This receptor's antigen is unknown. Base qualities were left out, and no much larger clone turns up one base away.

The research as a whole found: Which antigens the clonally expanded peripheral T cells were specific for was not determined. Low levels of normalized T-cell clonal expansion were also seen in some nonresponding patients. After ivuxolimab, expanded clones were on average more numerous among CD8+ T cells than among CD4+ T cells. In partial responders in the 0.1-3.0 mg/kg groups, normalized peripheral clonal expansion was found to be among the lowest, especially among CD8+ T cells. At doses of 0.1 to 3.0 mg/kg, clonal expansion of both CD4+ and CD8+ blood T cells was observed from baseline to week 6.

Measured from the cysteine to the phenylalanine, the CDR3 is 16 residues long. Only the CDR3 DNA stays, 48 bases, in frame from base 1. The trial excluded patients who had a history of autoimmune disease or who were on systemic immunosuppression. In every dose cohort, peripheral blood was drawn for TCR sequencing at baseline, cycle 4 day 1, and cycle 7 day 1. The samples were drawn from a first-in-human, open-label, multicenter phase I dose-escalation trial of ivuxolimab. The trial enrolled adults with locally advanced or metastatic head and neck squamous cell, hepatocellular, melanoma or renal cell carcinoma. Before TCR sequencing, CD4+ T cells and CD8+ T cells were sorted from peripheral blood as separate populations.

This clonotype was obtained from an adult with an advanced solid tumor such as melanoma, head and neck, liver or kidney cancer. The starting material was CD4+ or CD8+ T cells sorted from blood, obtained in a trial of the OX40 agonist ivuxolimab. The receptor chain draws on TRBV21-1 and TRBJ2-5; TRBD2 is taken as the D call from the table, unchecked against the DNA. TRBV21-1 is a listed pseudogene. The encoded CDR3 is CASSTRLAGTAETQYF. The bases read TGTGCCAGCAGCACCCGACTAGCGGGAACGGCGGAGACCCAGTACTTC.